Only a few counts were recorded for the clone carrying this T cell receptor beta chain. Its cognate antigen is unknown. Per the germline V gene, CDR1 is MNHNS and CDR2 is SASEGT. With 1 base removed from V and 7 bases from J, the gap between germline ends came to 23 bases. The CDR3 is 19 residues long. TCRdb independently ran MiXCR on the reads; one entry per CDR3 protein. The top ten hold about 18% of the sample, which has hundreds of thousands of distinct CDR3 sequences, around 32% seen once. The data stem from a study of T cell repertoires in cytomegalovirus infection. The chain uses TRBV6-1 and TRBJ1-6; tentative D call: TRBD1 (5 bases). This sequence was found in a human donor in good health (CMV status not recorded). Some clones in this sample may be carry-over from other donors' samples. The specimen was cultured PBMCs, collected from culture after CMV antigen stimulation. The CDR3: CASSEDGTMSQVKNSPLHF. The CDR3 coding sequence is TGTGCCAGCAGTGAAGACGGGACTATGTCGCAGGTTAAGAATTCACCCCTCCACTTT.